The 12 T cell receptor beta chains given below trace back to one sample, sequenced in a study of blood T cells in healthy people across ages. A second roughly 6 to 11 cycle PCR used barcoded and J-beta primers. TCRdb used MiXCR to reprocess the 5' RACE reads, holding one entry per CDR3 protein. The data contain approximately 790,000 distinct CDR3 sequences, under 80% of them singletons. Sequencing input: blood. The receptors here all came from a man aged 25 to 40 in good health.

A word on this clonotype: An end of the junction does not agree with germline; a read error may underlie this. In DNA, the CDR3 is TGTGTCACCAGCAGAGATCATGCGGGCCAGACCCAGTACTTC. Its translation is CVTSRDHAGQTQYF. The V call is TRBV15, the J call TRBJ2-5, with a tentative D call TRBD2 (5 bases). The CDR3 is 14 residues long. In germline, CDR1 is LNHNV, CDR2 YYDKDF (reference sequence).

The chain is built from TRBV20-1 and TRBJ2-5; possible D gene TRBD2, 6 bases. The V and J ends lost 2 bases and 7 bases respectively, with 20 bases between them. Germline loops: CDR1 DFQATT, CDR2 SNEGSKA (reference sequence). This CDR3 spans 15 amino acids. For the CDR3, the DNA is TGCAGTGCTAGACCGCCCGGCGGGGTAGGAAGGACCCAGTACTTC. Its translation is CSARPPGGVGRTQYF.

The CDR3 DNA reads TGTGCCAGCAGCGCGAGACTAGCGGGGTCGGGAGAGACCCAGTACTTC. It specifies CASSARLAGSGETQYF. J is TRBJ2-7 and V is TRBV9; 11 bases fit TRBD2. The end of the DNA fits TRBJ2-5 better, so the J call may be wrong. The germline gives CDR1 SGDLS, CDR2 YYNGEE. This CDR3 comprises 16 residues.

V usage is TRBV3-1 and J usage is TRBJ2-1, with D possibly being TRBD2 (7 bases). V lost 7 bases, J lost 4 bases, and 17 bases lay in between. This CDR3 is built from 15 residues. Germline V gene sequence: CDR1 LGHDT, CDR2 YNNKEL (reference sequence). This chain's CDR3 is CASTPRGGEYNEQFF. Here the CDR3 DNA reads TGTGCCAGCACCCCACGAGGGGGGGAGTACAATGAGCAGTTCTTC.

V gene TRBV7-9 combines with J gene TRBJ2-7, with D possibly being TRBD1 (5 bases). The germline V gene encodes CDR1 SEHNR and CDR2 FQNEAQ (reference sequence). The CDR3 length is 14 residues. Trimming cost V 0 bases and J 5 bases, with 11 bases left between them. Here the CDR3 DNA reads TGTGCCAGCAGCTTAGCGCTAACAGGCAACGAGCAGTACTTC. Protein sequence: CASSLALTGNEQYF.

This clonotype has more than one count but fewer than ten. The chain couples TRBV6-5 to TRBJ1-1, with 7 bases fitting TRBD1. CDR1 is MNHEY, CDR2 SVGAGI, per germline. Trimming removed 0 bases from V and 1 base from J; junction bases left unmatched: 2. This CDR3 has 15 amino acids. The CDR3 DNA reads TGTGCCAGCAGTTACTCGACAGGGAAGAACACTGAAGCTTTCTTT. Its translation: CASSYSTGKNTEAFF.

V usage is TRBV6-2 or TRBV6-3 and J usage is TRBJ2-1, with 10 bases identical to TRBD2. This CDR3 spans 18 amino acids. Losses at the gene ends were 2 bases for V and 8 bases for J; bases not matched to a gene: 15. CDR1 MNHEY and CDR2 SVGEGT come from the germline V gene. CDR3 sequence: CASSYPEKRGGRGHEQFF. CDR3 in DNA: TGTGCCAGCAGTTACCCCGAGAAGCGGGGGGGTAGAGGACATGAGCAGTTCTTC.

CDR3 DNA: TGTGCCACTAAGGGGACAGAGAACACTGAAGCTTTCTTT. Translation: CATKGTENTEAFF. The chain couples TRBV10-3 to TRBJ1-1; TRBD1 agrees at 7 bases. Germline CDR1 is ENHRY and CDR2 is SYGVKD. Trimming took 10 bases from V and 1 from J; bases not matched to a gene: 6. This CDR3 region has 13 residues.

CDR3 loop: CASSEGTGKNVLTF. The CDR3, as DNA: TGTGCCAGCAGTGAAGGGACAGGCAAGAACGTCCTGACTTTC. This rearrangement joins TRBV6-1 to TRBJ2-6; the match to TRBD1 covers 7 bases. Looked up from germline, CDR1 is MNHNS and CDR2 is SASEGT. The CDR3 covers 14 residues. Trimming at V came to 1 base and at J to 10 bases, leaving 4 bases not matched to a gene.

The genes are TRBV7-2 and TRBJ2-5; TRBD2 matches at 8 bases. V shed 0 bases and J 4 bases; nucleotides not matched to a gene: 7. CDR3 length equals 16 residues. The germline V gene has CDR1 SGHTA and CDR2 FQGNSA. As DNA, the CDR3 is TGTGCCAGCAGCTTAGCGGGTAGCGGGGTCTTAGAGACCCAGTACTTC. Residues: CASSLAGSGVLETQYF.

This clonotype was seen at least ten times. This rearrangement joins TRBV29-1 to TRBJ2-6; 11 bases agree with TRBD1. The CDR3 runs to 18 residues. V lost 6 bases, J lost 0 bases, and 10 bases stayed unmatched. Germline loops: CDR1 SQVTM, CDR2 ANQGSEA. The CDR3 here is CSVVGQGAKSSGANVLTF. As DNA, the CDR3 is TGCAGCGTCGTAGGACAGGGGGCGAAGTCCTCTGGGGCCAACGTCCTGACTTTC. The full variable domain, with the rest looked up from reference TRBV29-1 and TRBJ2-6, is SAVISQKPSRDICQRGTSLTIQCQVDSQVTMMFWYRQQPGQSLTLIATANQGSEATYESGFVIDKFPISRPNLTFSTLTVSNMSPEDSSIYLCSVVGQGAKSSGANVLTFGAGSRLTVL.

This chain links TRBV27 with TRBJ2-1, with 10 positions matching TRBD2. This CDR3 is 17 amino acids long. J was trimmed by 3 bases and V by 3 bases; bases with no gene match: 8. Germline V gene data show CDR1 as MNHEY and CDR2 as SMNVEV (reference sequence). The CDR3 reads CASSLGIAGGRYNEQFF. CDR3 DNA sequence: TGTGCCAGCAGTTTGGGGATAGCGGGGGGCCGCTACAATGAGCAGTTCTTC.